Following are 2 T cell receptor beta chains from one sample sequenced in a study of response to subunit inactivated influenza vaccine. TCRdb processed the RT-PCR reads anew with MiXCR; each CDR3 protein has one entry. The data contain 500,000 or so distinct CDR3 sequences, more than 15% of them singletons. This specimen was CD4+ T cells sorted from PBMCs, taken roughly 24 months after vaccination. The receptors originated from a man between 50 and 70 years old who received an inactivated influenza vaccine.

V gene TRBV7-2 combines with J gene TRBJ2-5; TRBD1 agrees at 7 bases. Germline trimming cut 1 base from V and 5 bases from J; bases unmatched to any gene: 4. The length of the CDR3 is 14 residues. CDR1 is SGHTA, CDR2 FQGNSA, per germline. Written as DNA, the CDR3 is TGTGCCAGCAGCTTAGTGACAGGGTTCGAGACCCAGTACTTC. Amino acid sequence: CASSLVTGFETQYF.

V gene TRBV3-1 combines with J gene TRBJ2-3, with D possibly matching TRBD1 (6 bases). V lost 6 bases and J lost 3, with 19 bases in between. This CDR3 spans 16 amino acids. Looked up from germline, CDR1 is LGHDT and CDR2 is YNNKEL (reference sequence). CDR3 DNA: TGTGCCAGCAGGGAACAGGGAAAGGGGAGAACAGATACGCAGTATTTT. It codes for CASREQGKGRTDTQYF.